This passage covers 27 T cell receptor beta chains from one sample sequenced in a study of Ad26.COV2.S vaccination and SARS-CoV-2 variants. TCRdb's table, derived via immunoSEQ multiplex PCR, lists solely in-frame clones and lacks some. The table has fewer than 100,000 clones, approximately 77% seen once. Source: peripheral blood, taken after recovery from COVID-19. Every receptor here comes from a human donor who had recovered from COVID-19.

The V call is TRBV18, the J call TRBJ2-7; 9 bases map to TRBD2. CDR3 length: 17 residues. V trimming: 6 bases; J trimming: 5 bases; junction bases outside the gene matches: 17. The germline CDR1 and CDR2 sequences are KGHSH and LQKENI. CDR3 coding DNA: TGTGCCAGCTCCCCTCCCTTAGGTAGCGGGAGCGTCCACGAGCAGTACTTC. It yields the protein CASSPPLGSGSVHEQYF.

The rearrangement joins TRBV28 to TRBJ1-1; possibly TRBD1 for D (6 bases). This CDR3 contains 15 residues. V was shortened by 5 bases and J by 0 bases, with 13 bases between the two germline ends. Looked up from germline, CDR1 is MDHEN and CDR2 is SYDVKM. CDR3 bases: TGTGCCAGCAGTCCCCAGACAGGCGTGAACACTGAAGCTTTCTTT. It yields the protein CASSPQTGVNTEAFF. Combining the CDR3 with reference TRBV28 and TRBJ1-1 gives the whole variable domain DVKVTQSSRYLVKRTGEKVFLECVQDMDHENMFWYRQDPGLGLRLIYFSYDVKMKEKGDIPEGYSVSREKKERFSLILESASTNQTSMYLCASSPQTGVNTEAFFGQGTRLTVV.

Concerning this clone itself: A junction end diverges from the germline sequence, so it may reflect a read error. This chain uses TRBV5-6 with TRBJ2-5; D may be TRBD1 (5 bases). Germline V gene lookup returns CDR1 SGHDT and CDR2 YYEEEE. The CDR3 runs 11 residues. The DNA of the CDR3 is TGTGCCAGCAGCCTGGGGCTGATCCACAACTTC. As protein: CASSLGLIHNF.

The chain is built from TRBV28 and TRBJ2-3; D unclear. This CDR3 comprises 14 residues. Germline V gene data show CDR1 as MDHEN and CDR2 as SYDVKM. Between the trimmed V and J ends, which lost 5 bases and 0 bases, there was a span of 9 bases. The DNA of the CDR3 is TGTGCCAGCAGTCCGCGCCCTAGCACAGATACGCAGTATTTT. This translates into CASSPRPSTDTQYF.

V gene TRBV7-3 combines with J gene TRBJ2-1, with 12 bases matching TRBD1. CDR1 and CDR2 from the germline V gene are SGHTA and FQGTGA. V shed 4 bases, J shed 7 bases, and the junction held 5 bases outside the gene matches. CDR3 size: 15 residues. As DNA, the CDR3 is TGTGCCAGCAGCTCCGGGACAGGGGGCCTGAATGAGCAGTTCTTC. This encodes CASSSGTGGLNEQFF.

The J gene is TRBJ1-5, the V gene TRBV6-2 or TRBV6-3; D gene unclear. Per the germline V gene, CDR1 is MNHEY and CDR2 is SVGEGT. The CDR3 spans 13 residues. The V gene lost 1 base and the J gene lost 5 bases, with 6 bases spanning the gap. The DNA of the CDR3 is TGTGCCAGCAGTTACTGGGGATATCAGCCCCAGCATTTT. Translating it yields CASSYWGYQPQHF.

The J gene is TRBJ2-7, the V gene TRBV11-2; D assignment may be TRBD1 or TRBD2 (7 bases each). Germline CDR1 is SGHAT and CDR2 is FQNNGV. CDR3 length: 16 residues. V was trimmed by 2 bases and J by 6 bases, leaving 20 bases between them. CDR3 residues: CASSLRTSSGGTEQYF. The CDR3 nucleotides read TGTGCCAGCAGCTTACGGACTAGTTCAGGGGGTACCGAGCAGTACTTC. Full variable domain (rest looked up from reference TRBV11-2 and TRBJ2-7): EAGVAQSPRYKIIEKRQSVAFWCNPISGHATLYWYQQILGQGPKLLIQFQNNGVVDDSQLPKDRFSAERLKGVDSTLKIQPAKLEDSAVYLCASSLRTSSGGTEQYFGPGTRLTVT.

This chain joins TRBV5-1 and TRBJ2-1; TRBD1 or TRBD2 may be the D gene (5 bases each). The germline CDR1 and CDR2 sequences are SGHRS and YFSETQ. V was shortened by 0 bases and J by 15 bases, with 22 bases between the two germline ends. The CDR3 extends over 15 amino acids. The CDR3 protein is CASSLGGFDPQDWFF. CDR3 in DNA: TGCGCCAGCAGCTTGGGGGGGTTTGATCCTCAGGATTGGTTCTTC.

The rearrangement links TRBV27 to TRBJ1-2; D gene unclear. Germline V gene lookup returns CDR1 MNHEY and CDR2 SMNVEV (reference sequence). The CDR3 runs to 13 residues. Trimming took 5 bases from V and 0 from J, leaving 7 bases between them. CDR3 amino acids: CASSKYANYGYTF. The CDR3 bases are TGTGCCAGCAGTAAATACGCTAACTATGGCTACACCTTC.

The chain joins TRBV6-5 to TRBJ1-2; 8 bases fit TRBD1. J gave up 6 bases and V 9 bases, and 12 bases lay outside the gene matches. The CDR3 has 14 amino acids. Per germline, CDR1 MNHEY and CDR2 SVGAGI. The CDR3 sequence is CARGTGSSIDGYTF. The CDR3 region has the DNA TGTGCCAGGGGGACAGGCTCCTCTATAGATGGCTACACCTTC.

This rearrangement joins TRBV11-2 to TRBJ1-6, with D perhaps TRBD1 (5 bases). The CDR3 sequence is 15 residues long. The germline V gene encodes CDR1 SGHAT and CDR2 FQNNGV. The V and J ends lost 3 bases and 6 bases respectively, with 12 bases between them. DNA for the CDR3: TGTGCCAGCAGCTTTAGCAGGGAAGTTAATTCACCCCTCCACTTT. It specifies CASSFSREVNSPLHF.

V and J are TRBV20-1 and TRBJ2-7, with D unresolved. The CDR3 is 11 residues long. The germline V gene encodes CDR1 DFQATT and CDR2 SNEGSKA (reference sequence). V lost 6 bases to trimming and J lost 7 bases, with 13 bases between them. CDR3 nucleotide sequence: TGCAGTGCAGACCCGGAGCGAGAGCAGTACTTC. Encoded protein: CSADPEREQYF.

This clone was observed a single time. The rearrangement links TRBV2 to TRBJ1-1; D is unclear. The germline gives CDR1 SNHLY, CDR2 FYNNEI. The CDR3 extends over 13 amino acids. Deletions cut 6 bases from V and 3 bases from J, with 11 bases between. In DNA, the CDR3 is TGTGCCAGCAGGACTAAAAGGGACACTGAAGCTTTCTTT. It yields the protein CASRTKRDTEAFF.

The table lists this clone with a count of one. The chain is built from TRBV13 and TRBJ1-1; D call uncertain. The CDR3 length is 14 residues. The germline CDR1 and CDR2 sequences are PRHDT and FYEKMQ (reference sequence). Trimming removed 1 base at V and 7 bases at J, with 13 bases between. CDR3 residues: CASSLDEGSDEAFF. The CDR3 region has the DNA TGTGCCAGCAGCTTAGACGAGGGTTCTGATGAAGCTTTCTTT.

The CDR3 sequence is CASSPNHYEQYF. The CDR3 DNA reads as TGTGCCAGCAGCCCTAACCACTACGAGCAGTACTTC. V and J are TRBV7-3 and TRBJ2-7; no clear D gene. Germline-derived CDR1 and CDR2 are SGHTA and FQGTGA. V gave up 5 bases and J gave up 3 bases, with 8 bases separating them. CDR3 size: 12 residues. The full variable domain, in which reference TRBV7-3 and TRBJ2-7 provide the parts outside the CDR3, is GAGVSQTPSNKVTEKGKYVELRCDPISGHTALYWYRQSLGQGPEFLIYFQGTGAADDSGLPNDRFFAVRPEGSVSTLKIQRTERGDSAVYLCASSPNHYEQYFGPGTRLTVT.

The gene calls are TRBV27 and TRBJ2-2; D uncertain. This CDR3 is 16 amino acids long. V lost 2 bases to trimming and J lost 0 bases, with 10 bases between them. Germline V gives CDR1 MNHEY, CDR2 SMNVEV (reference sequence). The CDR3 here is CASSLLETANTGELFF. For the CDR3, the DNA is TGTGCCAGCAGTTTACTCGAAACCGCGAACACCGGGGAGCTGTTTTTT.

The V call is TRBV28, the J call TRBJ2-7; tentative D call: TRBD1 (6 bases). V was shortened by 5 bases and J by 4 bases, with 18 bases between the two germline ends. This CDR3 comprises 15 residues. Germline CDR1 is MDHEN and CDR2 is SYDVKM. The DNA for the CDR3 is TGTGCCAGCAGTGAGACCGGGACATCGGAGTACGAGCAGTACTTC. It is translated as CASSETGTSEYEQYF.

In its sample, this clone was seen a few times. V is TRBV7-9 and J is TRBJ2-5; D unresolved. The CDR3 sequence is 14 residues long. Germline CDR1 is SEHNR and CDR2 is FQNEAQ (reference sequence). Trimming shortened V by 3 bases and J by 4 bases, and 12 bases separated the two germline ends. CDR3 protein: CASSFGLGGETQYF. In DNA, the CDR3 is TGTGCCAGCAGCTTCGGATTGGGCGGAGAGACCCAGTACTTC.

The chain is built from TRBV28 and TRBJ1-5, with TRBD1 matching 8 bases. The CDR3 contains 17 residues. Germline lookup yields CDR1 MDHEN and CDR2 SYDVKM. V lost 5 bases to trimming and J lost 1 base; unmatched junction nucleotides: 10. The DNA of the CDR3 is TGTGCCAGCAGTCCACCCGACAGGGGAGGGAGCAATCAGCCCCAGCATTTT. It yields the protein CASSPPDRGGSNQPQHF.

This rearrangement joins TRBV6-6 to TRBJ1-5, with 8 bases matching TRBD1. The V and J ends lost 6 bases and 4 bases, in that order; junction bases with no gene match: 5. CDR1 is MNHNY, CDR2 SVGAGI, per germline (reference sequence). The length of the CDR3 is 14 residues. CDR3 coding DNA: TGTGCCAGCAGCTGGACAGGGTGGAATCAGCCCCAGCATTTT. Its protein is CASSWTGWNQPQHF.

The chain recombines TRBV5-1 with TRBJ2-3; 8 bases map to TRBD2. V lost 0 bases and J lost 6; bases outside the gene matches: 6. This CDR3 spans 15 amino acids. Germline V CDR1 and CDR2: SGHRS, YFSETQ. The CDR3 DNA follows: TGCGCCAGCAGCTTGGAGTCTAGCGGGCCTGATACGCAGTATTTT. This sequence encodes CASSLESSGPDTQYF.

The rearrangement joins TRBV5-4 to TRBJ1-6, with 7 positions matching TRBD1. Germline CDR1 reads SGHNT; CDR2 reads YYREEE (reference sequence). V lost 3 bases, J lost 8 bases, and 5 bases stayed unmatched. The CDR3 sequence is 14 residues long. The CDR3 DNA reads as TGTGCCAGCAGCTGGAGACAGGGAGATTCACCCCTCCACTTT. It specifies CASSWRQGDSPLHF. Based on the CDR3 plus reference TRBV5-4 and TRBJ1-6, the full variable domain is ETGVTQSPTHLIKTRGQQVTLRCSSQSGHNTVSWYQQALGQGPQFIFQYYREEENGRGNFPPRFSGLQFPNYSSELNVNALELDDSALYLCASSWRQGDSPLHFGNGTRLTVT.

The chain links TRBV12-3 or TRBV12-4 to TRBJ1-4; TRBD1 is a possible D gene (5 bases). Between the trimmed V and J ends, which lost 8 bases and 10 bases, there was a span of 11 bases. CDR3 size: 11 residues. The CDR3 nucleotides read TGTGCCAGCTCACAGGCTTCAAAACTGTTTTTT. Protein product: CASSQASKLFF.

The CDR3 reads CASSPREQGVSGNTIYF. CDR3 DNA sequence: TGTGCCAGCAGCCCCCGCGAACAGGGGGTGTCTGGAAACACCATATATTTT. V is TRBV7-8 and J is TRBJ1-3, with 8 bases matching TRBD1. The CDR3 consists of 17 residues. With V trimmed by 5 bases and J by 1 base, 10 bases remained unmatched. Germline CDR1 reads SGHVS; CDR2 reads FQNEAQ. The whole variable domain, remainder taken from reference TRBV7-8 and TRBJ1-3, is GAGVSQSPRYKVAKRGQDVALRCDPISGHVSLFWYQQALGQGPEFLTYFQNEAQLDKSGLPSDRFFAERPEGSVSTLKIQRTQQEDSAVYLCASSPREQGVSGNTIYFGEGSWLTVV.

The V and J genes are TRBV20-1 and TRBJ2-1; D could derive from TRBD1 or TRBD2 (6 bases each). The CDR3 length is 15 residues. In germline, CDR1 is DFQATT, CDR2 SNEGSKA (reference sequence). The germline V and J ends were trimmed by 3 bases and 0 bases, with 12 bases remaining between them. The CDR3 loop is CSASRGRSSYNEQFF. For the CDR3, the DNA is TGCAGTGCTAGTCGGGGGCGGAGCTCCTACAATGAGCAGTTCTTC.

The chain recombines TRBV14 with TRBJ2-1; D gene ambiguous. The ends were cut back, 0 bases at V and 5 bases at J, with 5 bases in the middle. The CDR3 spans 13 residues. The germline V gene encodes CDR1 SGHDN and CDR2 FVKESK. CDR3 in amino acids: CASSQDRNNEQFF. The CDR3 DNA reads TGTGCCAGCAGCCAAGACAGAAACAATGAGCAGTTCTTC. The whole variable domain, filled in from reference TRBV14 and TRBJ2-1, reads EAGVTQFPSHSVIEKGQTVTLRCDPISGHDNLYWYRRVMGKEIKFLLHFVKESKQDESGMPNNRFLAERTGGTYSTLKVQPAELEDSGVYFCASSQDRNNEQFFGPGTRLTVL.

The chain employs TRBV28 and TRBJ2-3, with D tentatively TRBD1 or TRBD2 (5 bases each). The CDR3 consists of 15 residues. Germline values: CDR1 MDHEN, CDR2 SYDVKM. V lost 6 bases to trimming and J lost 0 bases, with 13 bases between them. This chain's CDR3 is CASSQLGPSTDTQYF. CDR3 coding DNA: TGTGCCAGCAGCCAGCTGGGACCAAGCACAGATACGCAGTATTTT. Full variable domain (missing parts from reference TRBV28 and TRBJ2-3): DVKVTQSSRYLVKRTGEKVFLECVQDMDHENMFWYRQDPGLGLRLIYFSYDVKMKEKGDIPEGYSVSREKKERFSLILESASTNQTSMYLCASSQLGPSTDTQYFGPGTRLTVL.